This T cell receptor beta chain was retrieved from a study of T-cell memory formation after mild COVID-19. MiXCR, run by TCRdb on the 5' RACE reads, gives a single entry per CDR3 protein. The sample yields roughly 600,000 distinct CDR3 sequences, 18% seen once. This clonotype was detected only a few times. The CDR3 contains 13 residues. Per the germline V gene, CDR1 is LGHDT and CDR2 is YNNKEL (reference sequence). V lost 2 bases and J lost 2, with 6 bases in between. The chain employs TRBV3-1 and TRBJ1-1; no firm D call. Sequencing was performed on PBMCs or a T cell subset sorted from them (not recorded which). The source is an adult woman who had mild COVID-19 (a few samples of this study predate the infection). Cell type and time point are not known. The CDR3 region is CASSQNVNTEAFF. The CDR3 bases are TGTGCCAGCAGCCAAAACGTTAACACTGAAGCTTTCTTT.